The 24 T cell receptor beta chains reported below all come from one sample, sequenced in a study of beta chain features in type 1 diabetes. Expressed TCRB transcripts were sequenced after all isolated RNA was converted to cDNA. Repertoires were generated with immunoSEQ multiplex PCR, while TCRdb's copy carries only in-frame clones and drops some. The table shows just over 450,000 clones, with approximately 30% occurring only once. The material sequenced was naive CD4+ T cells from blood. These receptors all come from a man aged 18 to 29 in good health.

CDR3 coding DNA: TGTGCCAGTAAGAAAACGGCCGGGACGGGATACAATGAGCAGTTCTTC. Translation gives CASKKTAGTGYNEQFF. This rearrangement joins TRBV19 to TRBJ2-1; D may be TRBD1 or TRBD2 (5 bases each). Germline V gives CDR1 LNHDA, CDR2 SQIVND (reference sequence). The CDR3 sequence is 16 residues long. The V end was cut by 7 bases, the J end by 4 bases, with 20 bases between.

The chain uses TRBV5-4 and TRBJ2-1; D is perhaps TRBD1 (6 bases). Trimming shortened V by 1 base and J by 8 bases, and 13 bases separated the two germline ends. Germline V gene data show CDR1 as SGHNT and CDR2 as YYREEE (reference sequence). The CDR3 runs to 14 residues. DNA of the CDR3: TGTGCCAGCAGCTTGCAGGGGTCGTCCGATGAGCAGTTCTTC. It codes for CASSLQGSSDEQFF.

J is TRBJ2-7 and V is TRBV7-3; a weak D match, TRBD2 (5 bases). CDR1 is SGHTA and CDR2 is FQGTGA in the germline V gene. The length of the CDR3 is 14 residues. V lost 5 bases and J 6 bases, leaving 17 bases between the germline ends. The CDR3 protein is CASSRSSGVLEQYF. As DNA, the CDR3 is TGTGCCAGCAGCCGCTCCTCCGGGGTCCTCGAGCAGTACTTC.

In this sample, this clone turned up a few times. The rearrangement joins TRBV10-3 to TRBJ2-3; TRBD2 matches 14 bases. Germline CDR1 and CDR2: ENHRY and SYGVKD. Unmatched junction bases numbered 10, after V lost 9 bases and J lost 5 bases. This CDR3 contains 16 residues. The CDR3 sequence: CAISVVGLAGGDTQYF. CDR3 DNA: TGTGCCATATCAGTGGTCGGACTAGCGGGAGGAGATACGCAGTATTTT.

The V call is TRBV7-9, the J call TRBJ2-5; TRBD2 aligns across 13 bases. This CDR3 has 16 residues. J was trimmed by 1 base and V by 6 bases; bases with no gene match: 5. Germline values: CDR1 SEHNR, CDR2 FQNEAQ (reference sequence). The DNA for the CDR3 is TGTGCCAGCAGACTAGCGGGAGGGATGTTCCAAGAGACCCAGTACTTC. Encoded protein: CASRLAGGMFQETQYF.

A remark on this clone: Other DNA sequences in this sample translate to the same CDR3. The CDR3 nucleotides are TGCGCCAGCAGCCCAGGGACAGCTTCCTACGAGCAGTACTTC. It encodes CASSPGTASYEQYF. The V gene is TRBV5-1, the J gene TRBJ2-7, with 7 bases lining up with TRBD1. The V gene end was trimmed by 4 bases and the J gene end by 1 base; junction bases not matched to a gene: 5. There are 14 residues in the CDR3. Germline CDR1 reads SGHRS; CDR2 reads YFSETQ.

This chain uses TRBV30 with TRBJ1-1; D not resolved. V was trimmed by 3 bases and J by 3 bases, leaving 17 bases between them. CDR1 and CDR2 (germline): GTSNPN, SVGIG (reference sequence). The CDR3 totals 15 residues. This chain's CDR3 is CAWRPRLGGYTEAFF. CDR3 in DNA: TGTGCCTGGAGACCAAGATTAGGAGGGTACACTGAAGCTTTCTTT. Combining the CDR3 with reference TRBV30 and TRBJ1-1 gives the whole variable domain SQTIHQWPATLVQPVGSPLSLECTVEGTSNPNLYWYRQAAGRGLQLLFYSVGIGQISSEVPQNLSASRPQDRQFILSSKKLLLSDSGFYLCAWRPRLGGYTEAFFGQGTRLTVV.

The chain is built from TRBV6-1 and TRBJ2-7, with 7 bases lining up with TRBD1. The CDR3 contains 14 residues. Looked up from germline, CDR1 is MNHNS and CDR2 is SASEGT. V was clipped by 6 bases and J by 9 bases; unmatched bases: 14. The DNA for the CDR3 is TGTGCCAGCAGCCATATTGACAGGGTTAATGGGCAGTACTTC. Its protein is CASSHIDRVNGQYF.

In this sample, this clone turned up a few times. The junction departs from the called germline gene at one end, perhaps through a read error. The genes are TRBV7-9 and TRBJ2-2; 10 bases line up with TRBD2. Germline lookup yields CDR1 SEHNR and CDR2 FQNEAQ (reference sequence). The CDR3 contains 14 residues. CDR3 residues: CANSGRGNTGELFF. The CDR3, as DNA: TGTGCCAACAGCGGGAGGGGAAACACCGGGGAGCTGTTTTTT.

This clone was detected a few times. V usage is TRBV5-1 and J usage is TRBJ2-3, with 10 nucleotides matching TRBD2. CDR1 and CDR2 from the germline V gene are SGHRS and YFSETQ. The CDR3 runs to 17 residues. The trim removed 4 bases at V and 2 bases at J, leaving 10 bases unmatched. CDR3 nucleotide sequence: TGCGCCAGCAGCCCTCGCGGACTAGCGGCTGACACAGATACGCAGTATTTT. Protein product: CASSPRGLAADTDTQYF.

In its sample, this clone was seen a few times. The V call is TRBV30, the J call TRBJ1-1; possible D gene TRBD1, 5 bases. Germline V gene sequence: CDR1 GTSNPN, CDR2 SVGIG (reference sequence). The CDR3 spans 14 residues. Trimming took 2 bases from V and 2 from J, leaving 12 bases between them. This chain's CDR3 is CAWSPRTFNTEAFF. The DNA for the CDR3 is TGTGCCTGGAGTCCACGGACATTCAACACTGAAGCTTTCTTT.

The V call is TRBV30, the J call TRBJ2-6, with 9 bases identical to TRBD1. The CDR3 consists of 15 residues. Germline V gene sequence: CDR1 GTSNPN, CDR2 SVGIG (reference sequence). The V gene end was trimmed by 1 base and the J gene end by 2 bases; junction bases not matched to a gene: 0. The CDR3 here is CAWSGQGAGANVLTF. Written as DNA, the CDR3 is TGTGCCTGGAGTGGACAGGGGGCTGGGGCCAACGTCCTGACTTTC.

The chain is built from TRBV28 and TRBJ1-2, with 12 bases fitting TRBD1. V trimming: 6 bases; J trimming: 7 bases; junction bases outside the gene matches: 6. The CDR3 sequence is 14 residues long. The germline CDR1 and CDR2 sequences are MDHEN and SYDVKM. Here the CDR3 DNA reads TGTGCCAGCAGCCCCGGGACAGGGGGCGGTGGCTACACCTTC. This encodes CASSPGTGGGGYTF.

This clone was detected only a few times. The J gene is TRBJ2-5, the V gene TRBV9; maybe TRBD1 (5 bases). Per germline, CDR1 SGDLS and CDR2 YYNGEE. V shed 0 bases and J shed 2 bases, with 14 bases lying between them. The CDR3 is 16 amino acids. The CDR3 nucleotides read TGTGCCAGCAGCGTAGGAAGAGACAGACCACAAGAGACCCAGTACTTC. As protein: CASSVGRDRPQETQYF. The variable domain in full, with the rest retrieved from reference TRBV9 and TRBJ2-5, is DSGVTQTPKHLITATGQRVTLRCSPRSGDLSVYWYQQSLDQGLQFLIQYYNGEERAKGNILERFSAQQFPDLHSELNLSSLELGDSALYFCASSVGRDRPQETQYFGPGTRLLVL.

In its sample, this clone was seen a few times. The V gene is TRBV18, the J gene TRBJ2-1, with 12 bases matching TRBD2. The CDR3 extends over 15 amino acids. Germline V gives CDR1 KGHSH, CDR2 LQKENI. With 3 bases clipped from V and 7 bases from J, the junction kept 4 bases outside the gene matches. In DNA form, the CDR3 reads TGTGCCAGCTCACCGACTAGCGGGAGTCCAAATGAGCAGTTCTTC. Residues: CASSPTSGSPNEQFF.

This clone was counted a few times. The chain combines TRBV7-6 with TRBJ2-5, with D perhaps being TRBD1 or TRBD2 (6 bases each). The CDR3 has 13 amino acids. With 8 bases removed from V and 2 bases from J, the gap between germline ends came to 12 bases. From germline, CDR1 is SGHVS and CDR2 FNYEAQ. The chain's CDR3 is CASRRGPQETQYF. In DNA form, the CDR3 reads TGTGCCAGCCGACGGGGGCCTCAAGAGACCCAGTACTTC.

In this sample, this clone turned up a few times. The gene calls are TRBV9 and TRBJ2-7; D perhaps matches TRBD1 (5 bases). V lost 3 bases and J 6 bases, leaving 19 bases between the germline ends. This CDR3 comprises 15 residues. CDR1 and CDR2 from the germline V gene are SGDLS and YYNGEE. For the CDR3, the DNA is TGTGCCAGCAGCGCTACGATTACAGGTAGAGGCGAGCAGTACTTC. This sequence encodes CASSATITGRGEQYF.

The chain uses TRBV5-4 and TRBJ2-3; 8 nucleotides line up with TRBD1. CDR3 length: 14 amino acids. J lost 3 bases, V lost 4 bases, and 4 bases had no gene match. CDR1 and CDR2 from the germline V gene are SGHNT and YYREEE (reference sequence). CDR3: CASSTDRGTDTQYF. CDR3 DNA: TGTGCCAGCAGCACAGACAGGGGTACAGATACGCAGTATTTT.

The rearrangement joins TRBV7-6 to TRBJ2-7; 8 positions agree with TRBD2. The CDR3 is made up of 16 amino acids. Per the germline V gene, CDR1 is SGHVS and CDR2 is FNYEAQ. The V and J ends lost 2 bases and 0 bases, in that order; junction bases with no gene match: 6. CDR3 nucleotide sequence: TGTGCCAGCAGCTTATCTCCGGGAGGGCTCTCCTACGAGCAGTACTTC. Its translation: CASSLSPGGLSYEQYF.

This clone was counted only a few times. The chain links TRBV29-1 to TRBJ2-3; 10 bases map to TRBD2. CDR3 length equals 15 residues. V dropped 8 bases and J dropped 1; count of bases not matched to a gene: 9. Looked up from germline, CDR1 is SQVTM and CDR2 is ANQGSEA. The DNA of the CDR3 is TGCAGCTACTCGGCAGCGGGAGGGCGCACAGATACGCAGTATTTT. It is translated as CSYSAAGGRTDTQYF.

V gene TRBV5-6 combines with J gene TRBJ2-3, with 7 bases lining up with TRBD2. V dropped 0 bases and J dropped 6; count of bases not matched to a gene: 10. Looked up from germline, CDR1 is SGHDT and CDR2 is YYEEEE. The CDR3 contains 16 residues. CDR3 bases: TGTGCCAGCAGCTTGGTAGGGCGGGAGTGGGTTGATACGCAGTATTTT. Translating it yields CASSLVGREWVDTQYF. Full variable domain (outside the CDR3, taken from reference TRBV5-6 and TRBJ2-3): DAGVTQSPTHLIKTRGQQVTLRCSPKSGHDTVSWYQQALGQGPQFIFQYYEEEERQRGNFPDRFSGHQFPNYSSELNVNALLLGDSALYLCASSLVGREWVDTQYFGPGTRLTVL.

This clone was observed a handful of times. In DNA form, the CDR3 reads TGTGCCAGCAGTTATTCGGGGGTCCATCAGCCCCAGCATTTT. This gives the protein CASSYSGVHQPQHF. The chain couples TRBV6-5 to TRBJ1-5; the D gene is possibly TRBD1 (5 bases). The ends were cut back, 3 bases at V and 5 bases at J, with 11 bases in the middle. The CDR3 spans 14 residues. CDR1 and CDR2 from the germline V gene are MNHEY and SVGAGI.

In nucleotides, the CDR3 is TGTGCCAGCAGCGCGGCCGGGGGGACCCCAGGATCCTACGAGCAGTACTTC. Residues: CASSAAGGTPGSYEQYF. This chain joins TRBV9 and TRBJ2-7; 7 nucleotides align to TRBD2. The CDR3 is made up of 17 amino acids. The junction had 13 bases not matched to a gene; V was cut back by 3 bases and J by 1 base. Germline lookup yields CDR1 SGDLS and CDR2 YYNGEE.

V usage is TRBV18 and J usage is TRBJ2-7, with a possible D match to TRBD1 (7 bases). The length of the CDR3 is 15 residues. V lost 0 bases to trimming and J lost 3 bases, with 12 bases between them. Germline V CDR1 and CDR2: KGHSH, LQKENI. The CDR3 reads CASSPPEGAHYEQYF. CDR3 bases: TGTGCCAGCTCACCACCGGAGGGGGCCCACTACGAGCAGTACTTC.